The 26 T cell receptor beta chains listed next were all sequenced from one sample in a study of T-cell reconstitution after alpha-beta-depleted transplantation in children. As it was prepared, the TCRbeta library received unique molecular identifiers. TCRdb re-derived calls from the PCR reads in MiXCR, one entry per CDR3 protein. The sample includes a few hundred thousand distinct CDR3 sequences, 10% of them seen just once. The sample was PBMCs from the stem cell graft donor, taken from the stem cell graft. Source of these receptors: a human donor who donated a stem cell graft to a child with acute lymphoblastic leukemia.

The genes are TRBV29-1 and TRBJ2-2; TRBD1 is a possible D gene (7 bases). Trimming removed 7 bases at V and 4 bases at J, with 16 bases between. Germline CDR1 and CDR2: SQVTM and ANQGSEA. The CDR3 is 14 residues long. CDR3 loop: CSGGNRGRTGELFF. CDR3 nucleotides: TGCAGCGGCGGGAACAGGGGACGCACCGGGGAGCTGTTTTTT.

This clonotype was counted only a few times. The rearrangement joins TRBV4-2 to TRBJ2-7; D may be TRBD1 (6 bases). The CDR3 sequence is 15 residues long. Trimming removed 0 bases at V and 3 bases at J, with 12 bases between. Germline V gives CDR1 LGHNA, CDR2 YNFKEQ. CDR3 sequence: CASSQDRGNNYEQYF. The CDR3 DNA follows: TGTGCCAGCAGCCAAGACAGGGGTAATAACTACGAGCAGTACTTC.

The V and J genes are TRBV7-9 and TRBJ2-3; no firm D call. V gave up 6 bases and J gave up 4 bases, with 8 bases separating them. The CDR3 runs to 12 residues. Germline loops: CDR1 SEHNR, CDR2 FQNEAQ (reference sequence). CDR3 in amino acids: CASRPLADTQYF. The CDR3 nucleotides read TGTGCCAGCAGACCACTGGCAGATACGCAGTATTTT.

This clonotype was seen many times. The rearrangement joins TRBV18 to TRBJ2-7; D is uncertain. Germline V gene sequence: CDR1 KGHSH, CDR2 LQKENI. The CDR3 runs 16 residues. Trimming took off 2 bases at V and 3 bases at J, with 17 bases between the two ends. The chain's CDR3 is CASSPAIHDTSYEQYF. In nucleotides, the CDR3 is TGTGCCAGCTCACCAGCTATTCACGACACCAGCTACGAGCAGTACTTC.

This clonotype was counted a few times. The chain is built from TRBV7-3 and TRBJ2-5; 11 positions match TRBD2. Germline V gene lookup returns CDR1 SGHTA and CDR2 FQGTGA. The CDR3 spans 15 residues. The V and J ends lost 6 bases and 4 bases, in that order; junction bases with no gene match: 7. Here the CDR3 reads CASSFTSGSGETQYF. DNA for the CDR3: TGTGCCAGCAGTTTTACTAGCGGGAGCGGAGAGACCCAGTACTTC.

This clonotype was counted ten times or more. The CDR3: CTVWGGRTGELFF. CDR3 sequence (DNA): TGCACCGTCTGGGGCGGGAGAACCGGGGAGCTGTTTTTT. The rearrangement joins TRBV29-1 to TRBJ2-2; 7 nucleotides line up with TRBD2. The germline gives CDR1 SQVTM, CDR2 ANQGSEA. CDR3 length: 13 residues.

At least ten counts were recorded for this clonotype. The rearrangement joins TRBV24-1 to TRBJ2-1, with D perhaps assigned TRBD1 or TRBD2 (5 bases each). V was cut by 4 bases and J by 10 bases, with 13 bases left in between. CDR1 is KGHDR, CDR2 SFDVKD, per germline. The CDR3 consists of 13 residues. The CDR3 spells CATSEGPTEEQFF. CDR3 nucleotide sequence: TGTGCCACCAGTGAGGGACCCACGGAGGAGCAGTTCTTC.

This clonotype occurred once. This sequence joins TRBV20-1 and TRBJ1-5; a weak D match, TRBD1 (5 bases). The CDR3 consists of 17 residues. V gave up 6 bases and J gave up 7 bases, with 28 bases separating them. The germline V gene encodes CDR1 DFQATT and CDR2 SNEGSKA (reference sequence). CDR3 protein: CSAKGRDGNSRAQPQHF. The DNA of the CDR3 is TGCAGTGCAAAAGGCCGGGACGGAAACTCAAGGGCGCAGCCCCAGCATTTT.

This clonotype showed up just a few times. V is TRBV6-2 or TRBV6-3 and J is TRBJ2-1; weak D call: TRBD2 (5 bases). V gave up 0 bases and J gave up 15 bases, with 15 bases separating them. This CDR3 is built from 13 residues. The germline V gene has CDR1 MNHEY and CDR2 SVGEGT. The CDR3, as DNA: TGTGCCAGCAGTTACTCGACTCCTGGGAGAACGTTCTTC. It translates to CASSYSTPGRTFF.

This clonotype has ten or more counts. The rearrangement joins TRBV5-6 to TRBJ2-3, with TRBD1 as a possible D gene (5 bases). This CDR3 has 15 amino acids. Germline values: CDR1 SGHDT, CDR2 YYEEEE. V lost 3 bases and J lost 2, with 13 bases in between. CDR3 sequence (DNA): TGTGCCAGCAGCTCAGGGCTCACTAACACAGATACGCAGTATTTT. Amino acid sequence: CASSSGLTNTDTQYF.

This clonotype showed up just a few times. J is TRBJ1-1 and V is TRBV7-3; 10 bases match TRBD1. With 2 bases clipped from V and 10 bases from J, the junction kept 4 bases outside the gene matches. The germline CDR1 and CDR2 sequences are SGHTA and FQGTGA. This CDR3 region has 13 residues. The CDR3 sequence is CASSLGDRGLAFF. DNA of the CDR3: TGTGCCAGCAGCTTAGGGGACAGGGGACTAGCTTTCTTT.

The sample holds a few counts of this clonotype. The chain combines TRBV5-6 with TRBJ2-1; 7 positions agree with TRBD2. Per germline, CDR1 SGHDT and CDR2 YYEEEE. V dropped 4 bases and J dropped 9; count of bases not matched to a gene: 10. The CDR3 consists of 14 residues. In nucleotides, the CDR3 is TGTGCCAGCAGCCGGCTAGCGGTTGGGGGTGAGCAGTTCTTC. Amino acid sequence: CASSRLAVGGEQFF.

This clonotype appeared a few times. The chain recombines TRBV28 with TRBJ2-7; D uncertain. The germline CDR1 and CDR2 sequences are MDHEN and SYDVKM. V lost 3 bases and J 0 bases, leaving 27 bases between the germline ends. The length of the CDR3 is 20 residues. The CDR3: CASSLRSLSIAGISSYEQYF. In nucleotides, the CDR3 is TGTGCCAGCAGTTTGAGGTCCCTGTCAATAGCCGGAATAAGCTCCTACGAGCAGTACTTC.

The gene calls are TRBV7-9 and TRBJ2-7; 7 bases fit TRBD1. Germline-derived CDR1 and CDR2 are SEHNR and FQNEAQ (reference sequence). V trimming: 2 bases; J trimming: 2 bases; junction bases outside the gene matches: 9. The CDR3 length is 16 residues. CDR3 in DNA: TGTGCCAGCAGCTTACTTAGGGGGCCTAAACCCTACGAGCAGTACTTC. This encodes CASSLLRGPKPYEQYF.

This clonotype came up many times. The DNA for the CDR3 is TGCGCCAGCAGTGTCACTCCCCAAGGGGAGCAGTTCTTC. Its translation: CASSVTPQGEQFF. The J gene is TRBJ2-1, the V gene TRBV10-1; D not resolved. Trimming cost V 4 bases and J 10 bases, with 14 bases left between them. Germline CDR1 reads WNHNN; CDR2 reads SYGVQD (reference sequence). The CDR3 runs to 13 residues.

This clonotype turned up a few times. The J gene is TRBJ2-1, the V gene TRBV15; D possibly corresponds to TRBD2 (6 bases). Between the trimmed V and J ends, which lost 0 bases and 9 bases, there was a span of 15 bases. Germline V lookup: CDR1 LNHNV, CDR2 YYDKDF (reference sequence). The CDR3 extends over 15 amino acids. This chain's CDR3 is CATSRDRFGGTEQFF. The CDR3 region has the DNA TGTGCCACCAGCAGAGATCGGTTCGGGGGAACTGAGCAGTTCTTC.

This clonotype was recorded a few times. The chain joins TRBV12-5 to TRBJ2-7; D call uncertain. CDR3 length equals 13 residues. The V end was cut by 7 bases, the J end by 4 bases, with 14 bases between. Germline V gives CDR1 LGHNT, CDR2 FRNRAP. The chain's CDR3 is CASANYALYEQYF. In DNA, the CDR3 is TGTGCTAGTGCTAACTACGCACTGTACGAGCAGTACTTC.

The chain carries TRBV20-1 and TRBJ1-5; 8 nucleotides align to TRBD1. CDR1 and CDR2 from the germline V gene are DFQATT and SNEGSKA (reference sequence). Trimming at V came to 6 bases and at J to 0 bases, leaving 7 bases not matched to a gene. The CDR3 length is 15 residues. CDR3 sequence: CSAARQGFSNQPQHF. The CDR3 nucleotides read TGCAGTGCGGCGAGACAGGGGTTTAGCAATCAGCCCCAGCATTTT.

This clonotype appeared a few times. The gene calls are TRBV20-1 and TRBJ2-2, with D unresolved. Germline values: CDR1 DFQATT, CDR2 SNEGSKA (reference sequence). This CDR3 spans 18 amino acids. V dropped 2 bases and J dropped 0 bases, with 19 bases sitting between them. The CDR3: CSARRRVIQVANTGELFF. The CDR3, as DNA: TGCAGTGCTAGACGGAGAGTAATCCAGGTCGCGAACACCGGGGAGCTGTTTTTT.

The chain employs TRBV10-3 and TRBJ2-2, with D hard to call. The V gene's germline CDR1 is ENHRY and CDR2 SYGVKD. The CDR3 has 14 amino acids. V was pared by 6 bases and J by 5 bases, with 13 bases between. The CDR3 DNA follows: TGTGCCATCAGGCCCAGAACAGAGACCGGGGAGCTGTTTTTT. Translating it yields CAIRPRTETGELFF.

This clonotype was detected ten times or more. This chain connects TRBV5-1 to TRBJ2-3; 7 bases are a match to TRBD2. Germline V gives CDR1 SGHRS, CDR2 YFSETQ. V lost 2 bases, J lost 6 bases, and 9 bases stayed unmatched. CDR3 length equals 15 residues. CDR3 sequence (DNA): TGCGCCAGCAGCTTAGGGGACTACGTAGTGGATACGCAGTATTTT. Its translation: CASSLGDYVVDTQYF. Using reference TRBV5-1 and TRBJ2-3 for the parts outside the CDR3, the full variable domain is KAGVTQTPRYLIKTRGQQVTLSCSPISGHRSVSWYQQTPGQGLQFLFEYFSETQRNKGNFPGRFSGRQFSNSRSEMNVSTLELGDSALYLCASSLGDYVVDTQYFGPGTRLTVL.

The sample holds a few counts of this clonotype. The V call is TRBV6-5, the J call TRBJ2-1; weak D call: TRBD1 (6 bases). CDR1 and CDR2 from the germline V gene are MNHEY and SVGAGI. V dropped 3 bases and J dropped 5 bases, with 17 bases sitting between them. CDR3 length: 16 residues. CDR3 amino acids: CASSYSDRLRNNEQFF. CDR3 DNA sequence: TGTGCCAGCAGTTATTCAGACAGGTTGAGGAACAATGAGCAGTTCTTC.

There are a few counts of this clonotype. The chain has TRBV28 and TRBJ2-1, with a tentative D call TRBD2 (5 bases). Germline CDR1 MDHEN, CDR2 SYDVKM. V was pared by 7 bases and J by 4 bases, with 17 bases between. This CDR3 has 15 residues. The CDR3 sequence is CASTIDGEAYNEQFF. CDR3 bases: TGTGCCAGCACTATAGACGGGGAAGCTTACAATGAGCAGTTCTTC.

This clonotype was seen at least ten times. The chain combines TRBV20-1 with TRBJ2-4, with TRBD2 as a possible D gene (5 bases). The CDR3 length is 12 residues. Trimming cost V 2 bases and J 10 bases, with 12 bases left between them. Germline loops: CDR1 DFQATT, CDR2 SNEGSKA (reference sequence). In nucleotides, the CDR3 is TGCAGTGCTAGACCCCAAGCGGAGATTCAGTACTTC. As protein: CSARPQAEIQYF.

The CDR3 protein is CSARGWLAGNEQFF. As DNA, the CDR3 is TGCAGTGCTAGAGGTTGGTTAGCGGGCAATGAGCAGTTCTTC. The rearrangement links TRBV20-1 to TRBJ2-1; 7 nucleotides align to TRBD2. Germline loops: CDR1 DFQATT, CDR2 SNEGSKA (reference sequence). V was pared by 1 base and J by 6 bases, with 6 bases of the junction left unmatched. The length of the CDR3 is 14 residues.

A few counts support this clonotype. The chain has TRBV6-5 and TRBJ1-5; D is uncertain. The V end was cut by 4 bases, the J end by 5 bases, with 15 bases between. The CDR3 has 15 amino acids. The germline gives CDR1 MNHEY, CDR2 SVGAGI. The CDR3 is CASSSSVWGDQPQHF. DNA of the CDR3: TGTGCCAGCAGTTCCAGCGTCTGGGGAGATCAGCCCCAGCATTTT.